A selection of T cell receptor beta chains follows, all from one sample in a study of cytomegalovirus exposure and HLA in healthy donors. Profiling relied on immunoSEQ multiplex PCR, and the TCRdb table lists in-frame clones only, not all of them. The repertoire has more than 95,000 clones, roughly 89% of them found once; the top ten carry approximately 2%. Sequenced input: PBMCs. Receptor source: a woman aged 18-29 years in good health and CMV-seronegative. Both conserved end residues are part of each CDR3. D genes are given only for firm matches.

J | V | D | DNA | CDR3
TRBJ1-1 | TRBV19 | TRBD1 | TGTGCCAGTAGTATAGCTGGGACAGTGAACACTGAAGCTTTCTTT | CASSIAGTVNTEAFF
TRBJ1-2 | TRBV28 | TRBD1 | TGTGCCAGCAGTCCAACTTGGGACAGCTATGGCTACACCTTC | CASSPTWDSYGYTF
TRBJ1-5 | TRBV18 | - | TGTGCCAGCTCAGACACGGGAGCCCCTAATCAGCCCCAGCATTTT | CASSDTGAPNQPQHF
TRBJ2-1 | TRBV9 | TRBD2 | TGTGCCAGCAGCGACGGGACTAGCGGGTACAATGAGCAGTTCTTC | CASSDGTSGYNEQFF
TRBJ1-5 | TRBV10-3 | - | TGTGCCATCAGTGAGGGGGCCCTTAGCCGAAAGGGCAATCAGCCCCAGCATTTT | CAISEGALSRKGNQPQHF
TRBJ1-2 | TRBV7-6 | TRBD1 | TGTGCCAGCAGCCGACCGGGACAGGGGGACAGTGGCTACACCTTC | CASSRPGQGDSGYTF
TRBJ2-2 | TRBV2 | - | TGTGCCAGCAGGTCCGTGGGAGTTATCGACACCGGGGAGCTGTTTTTT | CASRSVGVIDTGELFF
TRBJ2-5 | TRBV6-1 | - | - | CASSEALSGVIGGDYQETQYF
TRBJ2-1 | TRBV9 | TRBD2 | TGTGCCAGCAGCCCAGAGCCGAGTCTAGCGGGAGTCGAGCAGTTCTTC | CASSPEPSLAGVEQFF
TRBJ1-3 | TRBV10-3 | - | TGTGCCATCAGTGAGTTTCCAGGCGCCCCTGGAAACACCATATATTTT | CAISEFPGAPGNTIYF
TRBJ2-1 | TRBV28 | TRBD2 | TGTGCCAGCAGCCCTGGACTAGCGGGGGGTAATGAGCAGTTCTTC | CASSPGLAGGNEQFF